A selection of T cell receptor beta chains follows, all from one sample in a study of T cell responses to AZD1222 COVID-19 vaccine. The repertoire was sequenced with immunoSEQ multiplex PCR; TCRdb's copy has only in-frame clones and lacks some. The sample shows approximately 190,000 clones, 80% to 95% of them seen only once. The sample was peripheral blood, taken 28 days after the second AZD1222 dose. The receptors were sampled from an adult who received the AZD1222 COVID-19 vaccine. Each CDR3 is given with its conserved first and last residue. The order of the fields is V gene, clone size, J gene, D gene, CDR3 protein, CDR3 DNA. D genes are given only for firm matches. Some rows mark clone size as missing; the rest say once, few, many or name a class of expanded clone.

>TRBV19|NA|TRBJ1-2|NA
CASSRGGANYGYTF
TGTGCCAGTAGTAGAGGGGGGGCCAACTATGGCTACACCTTC
>TRBV6-4|NA|TRBJ1-2|NA
CASSAGTEFSYGYTF
TGTGCCAGCAGTGCCGGGACGGAATTTTCCTATGGCTACACCTTC
>TRBV3-1/TRBV3-2|NA|TRBJ2-7|NA
CASSQSRAYFPYEQYF
TGTGCCAGCAGCCAATCTAGGGCCTATTTTCCCTACGAGCAGTACTTC
>TRBV9|NA|TRBJ2-6|TRBD1
CASSRGQGGYSGANVLTF
TGTGCCAGCAGTCGAGGACAGGGCGGTTACTCTGGGGCCAACGTCCTGACTTTC
>TRBV11-2|NA|TRBJ1-1|TRBD1
CASSFGQGNTEAFF
TGTGCCAGCAGCTTTGGACAGGGGAACACTGAAGCTTTCTTT
>TRBV7-3|NA|TRBJ1-5|NA
CASSLTTDQPQHF
TGTGCCAGCAGCTTAACTACCGATCAGCCCCAGCATTTT
>TRBV5-3|NA|TRBJ1-6|TRBD1
CARSRGHSPLHF
TGTGCCAGAAGCAGGGGGCATTCACCCCTCCACTTT
>TRBV19|NA|TRBJ2-3|NA
CASSPGSAGTDTQYF
TGTGCCAGTAGTCCGGGTAGCGCTGGGACAGATACGCAGTATTTT
>TRBV6-5|NA|TRBJ1-2|NA
CASSSGRTSYGYTF
TGTGCCAGCAGTTCTGGACGGACCTCCTATGGCTACACCTTC
>TRBV11-2|NA|TRBJ2-7|TRBD1
CASSLVGQGAYEQYF
TGTGCCAGCAGCTTAGTAGGACAGGGGGCCTACGAGCAGTACTTC
>TRBV7-6|NA|TRBJ1-3|NA
CASSLEAGADGNTIYF
TGTGCCAGCAGCTTAGAGGCAGGGGCCGACGGAAACACCATATATTTT
>TRBV18|NA|TRBJ2-3|TRBD2
CASSLLTSGAKDTQYF
TGTGCCAGCTCACTCCTGACTAGCGGGGCGAAAGATACGCAGTATTTT
>TRBV7-3|NA|TRBJ1-6|NA
CASSLGPGPGLLHF
TGTGCCAGCAGCTTAGGCCCGGGACCCGGGCTCCTCCACTTT
>TRBV12-3/TRBV12-4|NA|TRBJ1-2|NA
CASSPAGVDGYTF
TGTGCCAGCAGTCCTGCAGGGGTCGATGGCTACACCTTC
>TRBV3-1/TRBV3-2|NA|TRBJ2-5|NA
CASSQAIETQYF
TGTGCCAGCAGCCAAGCTATAGAGACCCAGTACTTC
>TRBV5-1|NA|TRBJ2-5|NA
CASSLERAQYF
TGCGCCAGCAGCTTGGAGCGAGCTCAGTACTTC
>TRBV7-9|once|TRBJ2-2|TRBD1
CASSFWTGGTGELFF
TGTGCCAGCAGCTTTTGGACAGGGGGGACCGGGGAGCTGTTTTTT
>TRBV19|NA|TRBJ1-1|NA
CASSTTPGGDTEAFF
TGTGCCAGTAGTACAACACCGGGGGGGGACACTGAAGCTTTCTTT
>TRBV5-1|NA|TRBJ2-7|NA
CASSRDTYEQYF
TGCGCCAGCAGTCGAGACACCTACGAGCAGTACTTC
>TRBV2|NA|TRBJ1-5|NA
CASSERWAALSNQPQHF
TGTGCCAGCAGTGAAAGGTGGGCGGCCCTTAGCAATCAGCCCCAGCATTTT
>TRBV7-6|NA|TRBJ2-2|NA
CASSLEGRVRTGELFF
TGTGCCAGCAGCTTAGAGGGCAGGGTTCGTACCGGGGAGCTGTTTTTT
>TRBV5-1|NA|TRBJ2-2|TRBD1
CASSSGTGHTGELFF
TGCGCCAGCAGCTCCGGGACAGGGCACACCGGGGAGCTGTTTTTT
>TRBV3-1/TRBV3-2|NA|TRBJ1-4|NA
CASSPATNEKLFF
TGTGCCAGCAGCCCTGCAACTAATGAAAAACTGTTTTTT
>TRBV6-5|NA|TRBJ1-2|NA
CASRQQGRANYGYTF
TGTGCCAGCAGACAACAGGGTAGGGCTAACTATGGCTACACCTTC
>TRBV18|NA|TRBJ1-3|NA
CASSPQGNSGNTIYF
TGTGCCAGCTCACCCCAGGGGAACTCTGGAAACACCATATATTTT
>TRBV5-6|NA|TRBJ2-2|NA
CASRGAVRTGELFF
TGTGCCAGCCGGGGTGCGGTCCGGACCGGGGAGCTGTTTTTT
>TRBV27|NA|TRBJ1-2|NA
CASSFNLGRGGYTF
TGTGCCAGCAGTTTCAACCTAGGACGGGGTGGCTACACCTTC
>TRBV19|NA|TRBJ2-5|NA
CASSMQVQETQYF
TGTGCCAGTAGTATGCAGGTCCAAGAGACCCAGTACTTC
>TRBV3-1/TRBV3-2|NA|TRBJ1-1|NA
CASSQERIPNTEAFF
TGTGCCAGCAGCCAAGAAAGGATCCCGAACACTGAAGCTTTCTTT
>TRBV29-1|NA|TRBJ1-2|NA
CSVETFSGHTF
TGCAGCGTAGAGACGTTCAGCGGACACACCTTC
>TRBV5-1|NA|TRBJ2-1|TRBD1
CASSPGRTGGADNEQFF
TGCGCCAGCAGCCCCGGGAGGACAGGGGGCGCCGACAATGAGCAGTTCTTC
>TRBV4-3|NA|TRBJ1-6|TRBD1
CASSRGQGDSPLHF
TGCGCCAGCAGCCGCGGACAGGGTGATTCACCCCTCCACTTT
>TRBV7-9|NA|TRBJ1-2|TRBD1
CASSLGQGGGYGYTF
TGTGCCAGCAGCCTAGGACAGGGCGGAGGATATGGCTACACCTTC
>TRBV27|once|TRBJ2-7|NA
CASRPVRLVYEQYF
TGTGCCAGCAGGCCGGTGAGACTAGTTTACGAGCAGTACTTC
>TRBV30|NA|TRBJ1-5|TRBD1
CAWRGQGFNQPQHF
TGTGCCTGGAGGGGACAGGGCTTTAATCAGCCCCAGCATTTT
>TRBV4-2|NA|TRBJ2-1|TRBD2
CASSRTSGGEAGEQFF
TGTGCCAGCAGCCGGACTAGCGGGGGGGAAGCCGGGGAGCAGTTCTTC
>TRBV6-5|once|TRBJ2-1|NA
CASSYGTDYNEQFF
TGTGCCAGCAGTTACGGGACGGACTACAATGAGCAGTTCTTC
>TRBV28|NA|TRBJ1-3|TRBD1
CASMGRGTPTGNTIYF
TGTGCCAGCATGGGCAGGGGGACTCCAACTGGAAACACCATATATTTT
>TRBV7-9|few|TRBJ1-2|NA
CASSREGKGYGYTF
TGTGCCAGCAGTCGGGAGGGGAAGGGCTATGGCTACACCTTC
>TRBV25-1|many|TRBJ2-1|TRBD2
CASSVASGNNEQFF
TGTGCCAGCAGTGTCGCTAGCGGGAACAATGAGCAGTTCTTC
>TRBV2|NA|TRBJ2-5|NA
CASIGAGRGETQYF
TGTGCCAGCATAGGGGCGGGTCGTGGAGAGACCCAGTACTTC
>TRBV2|NA|TRBJ1-1|NA
CASRSQGEGAEAFF
TGTGCCAGCCGATCGCAGGGCGAAGGGGCTGAAGCTTTCTTT
>TRBV29-1|NA|TRBJ2-3|TRBD2
CSVGRTSGDLTDTQYF
TGCAGCGTTGGCAGGACTAGCGGAGACCTCACAGATACGCAGTATTTT
>TRBV7-9|NA|TRBJ1-1|NA
CASSITGPPEAFF
TGTGCCAGCAGCATAACAGGGCCACCTGAAGCTTTCTTT
>TRBV6-8|NA|TRBJ1-5|NA
CASSSIGAHNQPQHF
TGTGCCAGCAGTTCCATAGGGGCCCACAATCAGCCCCAGCATTTT
>TRBV5-5|NA|TRBJ2-3|TRBD1
CASSLGQGVTDTQYF
TGTGCCAGCAGCCTGGGACAGGGGGTCACAGATACGCAGTATTTT
>TRBV29-1|NA|TRBJ2-6|NA
CSVTPQGANVLTF
TGCAGCGTGACTCCACAGGGGGCCAACGTCCTGACTTTC
>TRBV18|NA|TRBJ2-5|NA
CASSLNEVETQYF
TGTGCCAGCTCACTGAACGAGGTGGAGACCCAGTACTTC
>TRBV28|NA|TRBJ2-5|NA
CASSLGLVGREATQYF
TGTGCCAGCAGTTTAGGTTTAGTGGGCAGGGAGGCGACCCAGTACTTC
>TRBV28|NA|TRBJ2-1|NA
CASSVINEQFF
TGTGCCAGCAGTGTTATCAATGAGCAGTTCTTC
>TRBV6-6|NA|TRBJ2-2|NA
CAAMGGLNTGELFF
TGTGCCGCAATGGGGGGGCTGAACACCGGGGAGCTGTTTTTT
>TRBV5-1|NA|TRBJ1-3|NA
CASSLAAASIGNTIYF
TGCGCCAGCAGCTTGGCGGCCGCCTCGATTGGAAACACCATATATTTT
>TRBV3-1/TRBV3-2|NA|TRBJ1-2|NA
CASSRRLPWSAAGPENYGYTF
TGTGCCAGCAGCCGCAGATTACCTTGGAGCGCGGCGGGGCCCGAAAACTATGGCTACACCTTC
>TRBV6-2/TRBV6-3|once|TRBJ1-3|NA
CASSYPRNTIYF
TGTGCCAGCAGTTACCCGAGAAACACCATATATTTT
>TRBV2|few|TRBJ1-5|NA
CASRAPYSNQPQHF
TGTGCCAGCAGGGCCCCATATAGCAATCAGCCCCAGCATTTT
>TRBV7-9|NA|TRBJ2-1|NA
CASSLGLSYNEQFF
TGTGCCAGCAGCTTAGGGCTATCCTACAATGAGCAGTTCTTC
>TRBV7-9|once|TRBJ2-7|TRBD1
CASSNRDRAYEQYF
TGTGCCAGCAGCAACCGGGACAGGGCCTACGAGCAGTACTTC
>TRBV18|NA|TRBJ2-2|TRBD1
CASSRDRDTGELFF
TGTGCCAGCTCACGGGACAGGGACACCGGGGAGCTGTTTTTT
>TRBV9|NA|TRBJ2-1|TRBD2
CASSVGSGGRNEQFF
TGTGCCAGCAGCGTAGGTAGCGGGGGGAGAAATGAGCAGTTCTTC
>TRBV9|NA|TRBJ1-2|TRBD1
CASSRDSRDYGYTF
TGTGCCAGCAGCCGGGACAGCCGGGACTATGGCTACACCTTC